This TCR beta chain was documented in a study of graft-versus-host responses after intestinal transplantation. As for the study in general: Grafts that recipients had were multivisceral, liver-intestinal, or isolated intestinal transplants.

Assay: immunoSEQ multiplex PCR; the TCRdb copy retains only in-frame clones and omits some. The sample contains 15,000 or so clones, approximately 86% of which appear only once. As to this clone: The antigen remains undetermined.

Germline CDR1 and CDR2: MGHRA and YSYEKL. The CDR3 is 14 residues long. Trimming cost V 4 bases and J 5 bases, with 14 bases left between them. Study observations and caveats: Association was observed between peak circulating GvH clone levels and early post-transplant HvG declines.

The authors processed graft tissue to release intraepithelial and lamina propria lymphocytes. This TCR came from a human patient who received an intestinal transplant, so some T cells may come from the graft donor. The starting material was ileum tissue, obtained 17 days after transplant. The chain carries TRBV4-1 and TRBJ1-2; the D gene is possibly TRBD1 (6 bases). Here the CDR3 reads CASSRVQGAYGYTF. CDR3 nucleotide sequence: TGCGCCAGCAGCCGCGTACAGGGTGCTTATGGCTACACCTTC.